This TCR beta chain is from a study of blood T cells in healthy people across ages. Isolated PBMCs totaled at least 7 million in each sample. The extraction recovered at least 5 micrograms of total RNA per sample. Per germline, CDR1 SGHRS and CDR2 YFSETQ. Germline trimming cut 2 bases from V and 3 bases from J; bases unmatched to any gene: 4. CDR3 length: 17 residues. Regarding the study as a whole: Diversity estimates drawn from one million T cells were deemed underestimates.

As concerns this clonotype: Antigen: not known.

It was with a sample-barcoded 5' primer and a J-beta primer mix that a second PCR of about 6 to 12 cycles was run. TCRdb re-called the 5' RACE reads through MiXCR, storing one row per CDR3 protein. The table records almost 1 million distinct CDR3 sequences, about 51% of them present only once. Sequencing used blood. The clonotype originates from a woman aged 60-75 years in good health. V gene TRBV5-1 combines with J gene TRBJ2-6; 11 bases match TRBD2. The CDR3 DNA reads TGCGCCAGCAGCTTACTAGCGGGAGTAAGTGGGGCCAACGTCCTGACTTTC. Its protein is CASSLLAGVSGANVLTF.